The sequence of this TCR beta chain was determined in a study of cytomegalovirus exposure and HLA in healthy donors. Study results and limitations: Earlier analysis found most TCR beta V segments productive about 90% or about 30% of the time. Follow-up analysis later connected one missense variant in DCLRE1C with trimming of TCR beta V- and J-genes.

The CDR3 is 14 residues long. After removal of 6 bases from V and 10 bases from J, the junction contained 14 bases not matched to a gene. In germline, CDR1 is SQVTM, CDR2 ANQGSEA. Primers: 60 Vbeta forward and 13 Jbeta reverse. Produced via immunoSEQ multiplex PCR; TCRdb's table is partial and in-frame only. The sample lists tens of thousands of clones, approximately 71% occurring once. Details on this clone: Its antigen is as yet unknown.

J is TRBJ1-4 and V is TRBV29-1; 7 positions match TRBD1. Sequencing input: PBMCs. This sequence was found in a man between 35 and 55 years old in good health and CMV-seronegative. CDR3 sequence: CSVQGSRDSGKLFF. In DNA, the CDR3 is TGCAGCGTCCAGGGGTCCCGGGACAGCGGAAAACTGTTTTTT.